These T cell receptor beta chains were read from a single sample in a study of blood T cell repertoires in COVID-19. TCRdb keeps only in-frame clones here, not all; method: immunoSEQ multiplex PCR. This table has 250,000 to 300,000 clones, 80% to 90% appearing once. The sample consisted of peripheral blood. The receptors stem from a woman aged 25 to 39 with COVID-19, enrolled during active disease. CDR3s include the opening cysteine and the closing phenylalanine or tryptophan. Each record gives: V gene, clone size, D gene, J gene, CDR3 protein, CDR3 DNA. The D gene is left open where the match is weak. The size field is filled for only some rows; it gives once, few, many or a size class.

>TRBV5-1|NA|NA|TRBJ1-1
CASSFGGNTEAFF
TGCGCCAGCAGCTTTGGGGGCAACACTGAAGCTTTCTTT
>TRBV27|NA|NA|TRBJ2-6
CASSLGQTSGANVLTF
TGTGCCAGCAGCTTGGGACAAACCTCTGGGGCCAACGTCCTGACTTTC
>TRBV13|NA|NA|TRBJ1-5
CASSTRRGQPQHF
TGTGCCAGCTCCACCAGGCGGGGTCAGCCCCAGCATTTT
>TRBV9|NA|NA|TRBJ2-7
CASSSHGPPYF
TGTGCCAGCAGTTCCCATGGCCCGCCGTACTTC
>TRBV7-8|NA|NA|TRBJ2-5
CASSFLESETQYF
TGTGCCAGCAGCTTTTTGGAGTCGGAGACCCAGTACTTC
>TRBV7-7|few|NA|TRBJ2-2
CASSAGSGGRTGELFF
TGTGCCAGCAGCGCTGGCTCCGGGGGACGGACCGGGGAGCTGTTTTTT
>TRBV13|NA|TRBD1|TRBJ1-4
CASSHGQGAGEKLFF
TGTGCCAGCAGCCATGGACAGGGGGCTGGTGAAAAACTGTTTTTT
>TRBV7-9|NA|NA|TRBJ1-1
CASRRGDGLGGAFF
TGTGCCAGCCGCCGAGGGGACGGTTTGGGGGGAGCTTTCTTT
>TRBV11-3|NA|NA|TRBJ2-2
CASSLAVSTGELFF
TGTGCCAGCAGCTTAGCGGTTTCCACCGGGGAGCTGTTTTTT
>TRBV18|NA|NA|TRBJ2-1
CASSLDLYNEQFF
TGTGCCAGCTCATTGGACTTATACAATGAGCAGTTCTTC
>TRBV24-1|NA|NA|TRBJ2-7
CATSRNVTTPYEQYF
TGTGCCACCAGTAGGAACGTAACTACTCCCTACGAGCAGTACTTC
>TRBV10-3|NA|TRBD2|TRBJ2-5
CAISEEGSGAQETQYF
TGTGCCATCAGTGAGGAGGGTAGCGGGGCGCAAGAGACCCAGTACTTC
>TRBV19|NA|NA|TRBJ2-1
CASSRALYNEQFF
TGTGCCAGTAGTAGGGCATTATACAATGAGCAGTTCTTC
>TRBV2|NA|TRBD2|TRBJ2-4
CASRDTSGGNIQYF
TGTGCCAGCAGAGATACTAGCGGGGGGAACATTCAGTACTTC
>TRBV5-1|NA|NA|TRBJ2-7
CASSATGSYEQYF
TGCGCCAGCAGTGCTACAGGCTCCTACGAGCAGTACTTC
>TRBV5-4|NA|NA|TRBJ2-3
CASSLPSTDTQYF
TGTGCCAGCAGCTTGCCTAGCACAGATACGCAGTATTTT
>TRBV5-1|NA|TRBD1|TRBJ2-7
CASSRTGGSYEQYF
TGCGCCAGCAGCCGGACAGGGGGCTCCTACGAGCAGTACTTC
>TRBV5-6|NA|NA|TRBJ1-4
CASSLGQALKEKLFF
TGTGCCAGCAGCTTGGGGCAGGCATTGAAAGAAAAACTGTTTTTT
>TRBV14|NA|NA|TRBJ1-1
CASGGRRGERSTEAFF
TGTGCCAGCGGGGGCAGGCGGGGGGAGAGGAGCACTGAAGCTTTCTTT
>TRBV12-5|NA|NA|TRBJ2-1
CASGLVPSTGGLSYNEQFF
TGTGCTAGTGGTTTGGTACCGTCGACCGGGGGGCTCTCCTACAATGAGCAGTTCTTC
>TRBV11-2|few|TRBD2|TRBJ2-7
CASSPRVGSGGHLGNEQYF
TGTGCCAGCAGCCCCCGGGTGGGTAGCGGGGGGCACCTGGGAAACGAGCAGTACTTC
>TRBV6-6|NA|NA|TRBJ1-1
CATLGWEGNTEAFF
TGTGCCACCCTTGGGTGGGAGGGGAACACTGAAGCTTTCTTT
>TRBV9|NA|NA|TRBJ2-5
CASSVRAGSETQYF
TGTGCCAGCAGCGTAAGGGCGGGGTCGGAGACCCAGTACTTC
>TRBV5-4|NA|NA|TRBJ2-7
CASSPGIWVAPPRGEQYF
TGTGCCAGCAGCCCCGGGATTTGGGTAGCCCCACCTCGGGGCGAGCAGTACTTC
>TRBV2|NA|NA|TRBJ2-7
CASRASGSSYEQYF
TGTGCCAGCAGGGCAAGCGGGTCCTCCTACGAGCAGTACTTC
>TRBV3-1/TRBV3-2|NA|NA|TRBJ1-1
CASSHRQAEAFF
TGTGCCAGCAGCCACCGACAGGCTGAAGCTTTCTTT
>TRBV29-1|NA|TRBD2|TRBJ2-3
CSVAASGVDTQYF
TGCAGCGTTGCGGCTAGCGGGGTAGATACGCAGTATTTT
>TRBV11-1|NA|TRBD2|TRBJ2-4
CASSLMSGGADIQYF
TGTGCCAGCAGCTTAATGAGCGGGGGGGCGGACATTCAGTACTTC
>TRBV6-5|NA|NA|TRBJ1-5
CASSPNSNQPQHF
TGTGCCAGCAGTCCAAATAGCAATCAGCCCCAGCATTTT
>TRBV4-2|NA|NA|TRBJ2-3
CASSQVVLRTVDTQYF
TGTGCCAGCAGCCAAGTGGTACTTCGAACGGTAGATACGCAGTATTTT
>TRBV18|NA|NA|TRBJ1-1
CASSPLSLTAMNTEAFF
TGTGCCAGCTCACCCCTTAGCCTGACAGCTATGAACACTGAAGCTTTCTTT
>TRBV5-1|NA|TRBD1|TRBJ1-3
CASSRDRGGYGNTIYF
TGCGCCAGCAGCCGGGACAGGGGTGGCTATGGAAACACCATATATTTT
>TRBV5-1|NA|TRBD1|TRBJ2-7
CASRGGQHYEQYF
TGCGCCAGCAGAGGGGGACAGCACTACGAGCAGTACTTC
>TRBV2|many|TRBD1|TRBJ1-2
CASSGGQGARKYGYTF
TGTGCCAGCAGTGGGGGACAGGGGGCGCGGAAGTATGGCTACACCTTC
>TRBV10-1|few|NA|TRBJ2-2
CASSPGSLTRNTGELFF
TGCGCCAGCAGCCCCGGGTCTCTTACACGGAACACCGGGGAGCTGTTTTTT
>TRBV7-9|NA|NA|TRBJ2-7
CASSLAGGSYEQYF
TGTGCCAGCAGCTTAGCGGGGGGTTCCTACGAGCAGTACTTC
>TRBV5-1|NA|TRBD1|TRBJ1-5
CASSQGTANQPQHF
TGCGCCAGCAGCCAAGGGACAGCCAATCAGCCCCAGCATTTT
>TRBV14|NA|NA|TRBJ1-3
CASSADRGSGNTIYF
TGTGCCAGCAGCGCGGACAGAGGGTCTGGAAACACCATATATTTT
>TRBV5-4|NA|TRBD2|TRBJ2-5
CASSRGVAGIETQYF
TGTGCCAGCAGCCGCGGGGTAGCGGGGATCGAGACCCAGTACTTC
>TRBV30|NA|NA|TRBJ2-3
CAWTQGNTDTQYF
TGTGCCTGGACCCAGGGAAACACAGATACGCAGTATTTT
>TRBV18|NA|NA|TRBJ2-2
CASSPWSGQQNTGELFF
TGTGCCAGCTCACCTTGGAGCGGACAGCAAAACACCGGGGAGCTGTTTTTT
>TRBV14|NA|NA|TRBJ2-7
CASSHGHASGTGRREQYF
TGTGCCAGCAGCCACGGCCATGCGAGCGGGACAGGTAGGCGGGAGCAGTACTTC